One T cell receptor (beta chain) is described in this entry. Its specific antigen is unknown. No quality values exist for individual bases; no much larger clone is one base distant. These data originate in a study of draining lymph node invasion in breast cancer (dated by TCRdb to the early 2020s). Context from the whole study: Histology and cytokeratin immunohistochemistry were used to diagnose nodal metastasis, and EpCAM/CD45 flow cytometry was used to confirm the diagnosis. In a separate targeted assay, sorted memory regulatory T cells and memory conventional CD4 T cells were compared across breast cancer tissues by bulk TCR-beta CDR3 sequencing. Matched non-invaded and tumor-invaded tumor-draining lymph nodes plus the primary tumor were contributed by each patient, with both Treg and Tconv subsets profiled. Lymph nodes from several patients were covered by the separate targeted TCR sequencing, and for three of those patients the primary tumors were sequenced as well.

Reading the germline V gene gives CDR1 MNHNS and CDR2 SASEGT. Including cysteine and phenylalanine, the CDR3 has 16 amino acids. Solely the CDR3 DNA is kept, with 48 bases framed from the first base. V is cut by 8 bases and J by 3 bases, and the space between the germline ends is 20 bases. CD4+ CD45RA- CD25- cells were sorted as memory conventional CD4 T cells. Tumor-draining lymph nodes were classified as non-invaded or invaded according to absence or presence of metastatic tumor cells. T cells were pre-enriched with a Miltenyi Pan T Cell isolation kit before staining and sorting. Primary tumors were characterized by immunohistochemistry for estrogen receptor, progesterone receptor, HER2 and Ki-67. Fresh surgical tissue was processed within a few hours after surgery by cutting into small fragments. The tissue fragments were enzymatically digested with Liberase TL plus DNase for about 20 minutes and then passed through a 40-micrometer strainer. Sorting used a BD FACS Aria II with 98-99% purity, after DAPI live/dead staining. Sorted cells were lysed in TCL buffer, and RNA was purified with a Norgen Single Cell RNA purification kit including DNase treatment.

Broad study findings and their caveats: Per tissue, roughly 12-22% of Treg TCRs were found to be shared with Tconvs, and this sharing was interpreted as suggesting peripheral Treg induction. Shared TCRs between Treg and Tconv subsets were considered suggestive but not proof of common clonal origin. The data could not resolve whether Treg conversion took place in a given organ or whether converted Tregs recirculated between nodes and tumor. Across all tissues in the targeted TCR-seq data, Tregs appeared to be more clonally expanded than Tconvs, and both subsets showed lower diversity in tumor than in lymph nodes. Tracking the tumor top-100 clones was possible in just a couple of patients. Detection of some of the top 100 tumor clones in both invaded and non-invaded nodes suggests recirculation between tumor and draining nodes.

The library was made by bulk RNA-seq. The sequencer was an Illumina HiSeq 2500. As for how the authors treated the data: CDR3 sequences in the separate targeted TCR-seq dataset were extracted from raw reads and quantified using MiXCR version 2.1.5 with default parameters. TCR-beta clones in the separate targeted TCR-seq dataset were defined according to the combination of V gene, J gene and CDR3 sequence. In the separate targeted TCR-seq dataset, clones with fewer than three counts were removed, then only the 90% most strongly expressed clones per sample were retained. For each tissue in the separate targeted TCR-seq dataset, Treg-Tconv overlap was calculated by dividing the number of shared clones by the total number of Treg clones and multiplying by 100. The public sequencing data were trimmed at Q25 with fastp and processed into clonotypes with MiXCR by TCRdb, which kept only in-frame beta chains. Every CDR3 protein is listed once, alongside the most common genes and DNA of its rows. TCRdb's processing, not the authors', yielded these V and J calls. The sample table lists about 4,000 distinct CDR3 sequences, 78% of them with a count of one. The top ten clones comprise around 2% of the sample.

The receptor was isolated from a female donor with luminal breast cancer. The sequencing input was sorted memory CD4+ effector T cells from a lymph node. The cell subset or site label on this specimen signifies: CD45RA-negative sorted CD4+ T cells (memory Tconv or effector/memory Treg). In this chain, TRBV6-1 is recombined with TRBJ1-5, and TRBD1 may be the D gene, going by 6 matching bases. The nucleotide sequence reads as follows: TGTGCCAGCGACACAGGGCTACGGTTATACAATCAGCCCCAGCATTTT. It translates to CASDTGLRLYNQPQHF.